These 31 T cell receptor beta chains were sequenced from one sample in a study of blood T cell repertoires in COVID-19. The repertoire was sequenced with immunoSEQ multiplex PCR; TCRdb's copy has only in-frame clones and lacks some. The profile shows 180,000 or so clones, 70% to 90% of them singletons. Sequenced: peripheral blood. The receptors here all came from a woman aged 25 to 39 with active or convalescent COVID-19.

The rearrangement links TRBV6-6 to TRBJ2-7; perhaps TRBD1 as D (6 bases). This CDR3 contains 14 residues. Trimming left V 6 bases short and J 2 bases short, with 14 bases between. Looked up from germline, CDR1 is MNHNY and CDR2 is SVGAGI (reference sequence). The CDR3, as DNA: TGTGCCAGCAGCCCCCGGGACACTACCTACGAGCAGTACTTC. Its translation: CASSPRDTTYEQYF.

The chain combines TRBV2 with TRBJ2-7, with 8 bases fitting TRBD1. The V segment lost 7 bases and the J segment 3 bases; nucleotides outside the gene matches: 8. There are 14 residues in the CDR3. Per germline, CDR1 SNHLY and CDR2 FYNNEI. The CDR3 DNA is TGTGCCAGCACTTCGCAGGGGGCAAACTACGAGCAGTACTTC. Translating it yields CASTSQGANYEQYF. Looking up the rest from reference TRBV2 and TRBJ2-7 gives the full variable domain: EPEVTQTPSHQVTQMGQEVILRCVPISNHLYFYWYRQILGQKVEFLVSFYNNEISEKSEIFDDQFSVERPDGSNFTLKIRSTKLEDSAMYFCASTSQGANYEQYFGPGTRLTVT.

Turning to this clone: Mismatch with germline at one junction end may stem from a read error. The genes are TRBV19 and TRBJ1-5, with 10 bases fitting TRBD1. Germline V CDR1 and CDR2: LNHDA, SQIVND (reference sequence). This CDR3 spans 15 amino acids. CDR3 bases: TGTGCCAGCAGTAGGGACAGGGGCCTCAATCAGCCCCAGCATTTT. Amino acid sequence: CASSRDRGLNQPQHF.

The CDR3 reads CSVSDRSTDTQYF. The CDR3 coding sequence is TGCAGCGTTTCCGACAGGTCCACAGATACGCAGTATTTT. The chain uses TRBV29-1 and TRBJ2-3; possibly TRBD1 for D (6 bases). CDR3 length equals 13 residues. Germline CDR1 reads SQVTM; CDR2 reads ANQGSEA. V was pared by 5 bases and J by 2 bases, with 11 bases between.

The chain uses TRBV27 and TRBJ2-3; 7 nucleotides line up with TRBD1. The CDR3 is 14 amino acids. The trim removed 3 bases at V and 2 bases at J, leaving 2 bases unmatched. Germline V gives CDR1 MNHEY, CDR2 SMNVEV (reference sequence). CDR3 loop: CASSFDRVTDTQYF. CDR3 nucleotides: TGTGCCAGCAGTTTTGACAGGGTCACAGATACGCAGTATTTT.

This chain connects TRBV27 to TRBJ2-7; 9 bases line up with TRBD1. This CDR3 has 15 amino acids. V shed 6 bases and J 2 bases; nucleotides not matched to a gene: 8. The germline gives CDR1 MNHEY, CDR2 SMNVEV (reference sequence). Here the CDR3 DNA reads TGTGCCAGCAGGCCTACAGGGGGCGGTCCCTACGAGCAGTACTTC. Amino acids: CASRPTGGGPYEQYF.

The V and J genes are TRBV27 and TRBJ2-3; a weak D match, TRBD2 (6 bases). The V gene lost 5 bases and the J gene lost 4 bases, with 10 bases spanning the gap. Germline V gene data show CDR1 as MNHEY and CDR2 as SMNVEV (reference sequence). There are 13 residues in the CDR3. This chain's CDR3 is CASSTPGADTQYF. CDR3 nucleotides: TGTGCCAGCAGTACCCCGGGGGCAGATACGCAGTATTTT.

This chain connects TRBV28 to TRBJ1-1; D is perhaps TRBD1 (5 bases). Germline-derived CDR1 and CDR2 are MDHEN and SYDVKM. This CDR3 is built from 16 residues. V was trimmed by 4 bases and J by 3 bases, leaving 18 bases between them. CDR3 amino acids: CASSSPGGILDTEAFF. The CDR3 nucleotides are TGTGCCAGCAGTTCCCCCGGGGGGATCTTGGACACTGAAGCTTTCTTT.

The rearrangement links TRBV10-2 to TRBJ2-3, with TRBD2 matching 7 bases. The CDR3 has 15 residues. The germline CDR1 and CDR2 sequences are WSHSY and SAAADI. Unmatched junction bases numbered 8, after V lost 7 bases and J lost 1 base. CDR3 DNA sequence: TGCGCCAGCACCGCTAGCGGAGGCGGCACAGATACGCAGTATTTT. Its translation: CASTASGGGTDTQYF.

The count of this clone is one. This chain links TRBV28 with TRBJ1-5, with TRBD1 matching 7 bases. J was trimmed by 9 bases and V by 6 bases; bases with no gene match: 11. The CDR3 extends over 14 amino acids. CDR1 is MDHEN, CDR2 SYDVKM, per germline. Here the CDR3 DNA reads TGTGCCAGCAGCCTTACAGGGGTACGTACGCCCCAGCATTTT. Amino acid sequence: CASSLTGVRTPQHF.

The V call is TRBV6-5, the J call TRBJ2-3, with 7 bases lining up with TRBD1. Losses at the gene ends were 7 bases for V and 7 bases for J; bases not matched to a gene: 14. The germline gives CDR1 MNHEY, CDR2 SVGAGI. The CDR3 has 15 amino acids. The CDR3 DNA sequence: TGTGCCAGCATCGAGACTCGGACAGGTCCCCATACGCAGTATTTT. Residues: CASIETRTGPHTQYF.

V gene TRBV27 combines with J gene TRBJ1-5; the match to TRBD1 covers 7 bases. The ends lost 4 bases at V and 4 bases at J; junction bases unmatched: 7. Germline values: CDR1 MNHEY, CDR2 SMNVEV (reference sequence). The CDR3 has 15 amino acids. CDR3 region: CASSSGQQRNQPQHF. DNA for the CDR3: TGTGCCAGCAGTTCGGGACAGCAGCGAAATCAGCCCCAGCATTTT.

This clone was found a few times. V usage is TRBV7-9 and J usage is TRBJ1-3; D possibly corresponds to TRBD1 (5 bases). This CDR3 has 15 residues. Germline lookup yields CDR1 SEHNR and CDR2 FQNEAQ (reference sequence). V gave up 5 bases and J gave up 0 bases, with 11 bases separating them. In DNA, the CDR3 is TGTGCCAGCAGCCCTACAGGCCTCTCTGGAAACACCATATATTTT. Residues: CASSPTGLSGNTIYF.

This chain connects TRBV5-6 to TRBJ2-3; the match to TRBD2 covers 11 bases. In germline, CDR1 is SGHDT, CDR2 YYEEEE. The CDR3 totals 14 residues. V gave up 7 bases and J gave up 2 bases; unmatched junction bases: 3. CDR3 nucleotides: TGTGCCAGCTCTAGCGGGAGGATCACAGATACGCAGTATTTT. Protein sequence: CASSSGRITDTQYF.

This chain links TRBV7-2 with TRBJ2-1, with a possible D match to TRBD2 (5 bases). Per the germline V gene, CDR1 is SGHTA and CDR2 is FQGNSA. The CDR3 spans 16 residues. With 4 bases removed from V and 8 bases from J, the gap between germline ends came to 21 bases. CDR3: CASSSTASSSGDEQFF. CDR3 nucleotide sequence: TGTGCCAGCAGCTCGACCGCTAGCTCTTCCGGCGATGAGCAGTTCTTC.

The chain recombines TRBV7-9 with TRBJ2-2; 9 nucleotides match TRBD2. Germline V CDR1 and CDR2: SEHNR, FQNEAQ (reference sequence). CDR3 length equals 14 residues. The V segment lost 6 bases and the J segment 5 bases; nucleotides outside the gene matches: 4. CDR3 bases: TGTGCCAGCAGGCGGACTAGCGATACCGGGGAGCTGTTTTTT. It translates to CASRRTSDTGELFF.

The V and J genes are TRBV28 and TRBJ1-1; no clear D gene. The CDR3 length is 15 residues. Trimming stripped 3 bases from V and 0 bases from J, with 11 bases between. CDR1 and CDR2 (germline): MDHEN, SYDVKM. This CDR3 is CASSFPRGMNTEAFF. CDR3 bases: TGTGCCAGCAGTTTCCCCAGAGGAATGAACACTGAAGCTTTCTTT.

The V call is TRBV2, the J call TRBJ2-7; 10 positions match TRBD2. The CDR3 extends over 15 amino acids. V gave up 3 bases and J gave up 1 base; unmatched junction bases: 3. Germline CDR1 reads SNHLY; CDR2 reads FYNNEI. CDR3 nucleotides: TGTGCCAGCAGTGACACTAGCGGGGTTTCCTACGAGCAGTACTTC. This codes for CASSDTSGVSYEQYF.

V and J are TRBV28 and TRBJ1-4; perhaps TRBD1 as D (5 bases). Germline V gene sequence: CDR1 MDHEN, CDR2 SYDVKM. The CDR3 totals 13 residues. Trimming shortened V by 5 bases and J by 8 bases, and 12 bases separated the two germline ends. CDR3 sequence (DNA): TGTGCCAGCAGTCTACAGGCGAGGGAAAAACTGTTTTTT. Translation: CASSLQAREKLFF.

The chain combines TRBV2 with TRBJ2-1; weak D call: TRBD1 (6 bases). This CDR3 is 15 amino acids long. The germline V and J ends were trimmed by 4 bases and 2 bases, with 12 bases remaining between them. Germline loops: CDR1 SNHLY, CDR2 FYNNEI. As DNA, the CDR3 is TGTGCCAGCAGTGGAGGGCCAGGGGCCTACAATGAGCAGTTCTTC. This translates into CASSGGPGAYNEQFF.

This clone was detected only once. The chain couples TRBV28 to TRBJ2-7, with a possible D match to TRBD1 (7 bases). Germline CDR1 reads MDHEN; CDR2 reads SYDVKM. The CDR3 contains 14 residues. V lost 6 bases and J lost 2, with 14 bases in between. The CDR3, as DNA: TGTGCCAGCAGCGGGGGACAGCCCCCCTACGAGCAGTACTTC. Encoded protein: CASSGGQPPYEQYF.

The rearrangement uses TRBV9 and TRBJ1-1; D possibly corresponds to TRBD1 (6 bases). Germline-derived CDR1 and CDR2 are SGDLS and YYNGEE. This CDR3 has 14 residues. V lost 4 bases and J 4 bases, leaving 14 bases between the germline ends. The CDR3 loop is CASSPNRVGTEAFF. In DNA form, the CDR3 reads TGTGCCAGCAGCCCCAACAGGGTTGGCACTGAAGCTTTCTTT.

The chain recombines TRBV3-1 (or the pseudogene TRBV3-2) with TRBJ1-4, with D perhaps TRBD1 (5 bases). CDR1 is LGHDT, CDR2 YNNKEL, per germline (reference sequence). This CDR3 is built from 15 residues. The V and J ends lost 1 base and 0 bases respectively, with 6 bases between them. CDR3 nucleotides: TGTGCCAGCAGCCAAGTAGGGGCAACTAATGAAAAACTGTTTTTT. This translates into CASSQVGATNEKLFF.

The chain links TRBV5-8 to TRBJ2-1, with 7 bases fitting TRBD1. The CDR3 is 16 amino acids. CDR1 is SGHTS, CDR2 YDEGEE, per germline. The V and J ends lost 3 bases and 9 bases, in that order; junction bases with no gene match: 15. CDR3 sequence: CASSSTTMTGNGEQFF. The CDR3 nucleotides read TGTGCCAGCAGCTCCACAACAATGACAGGGAACGGTGAGCAGTTCTTC.

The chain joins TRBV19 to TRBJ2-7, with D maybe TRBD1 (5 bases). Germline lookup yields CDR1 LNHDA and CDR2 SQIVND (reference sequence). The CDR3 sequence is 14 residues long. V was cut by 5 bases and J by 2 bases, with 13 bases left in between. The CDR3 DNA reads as TGTGCCAGTAGTGGTACAGGTTTTCCCTACGAGCAGTACTTC. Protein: CASSGTGFPYEQYF.

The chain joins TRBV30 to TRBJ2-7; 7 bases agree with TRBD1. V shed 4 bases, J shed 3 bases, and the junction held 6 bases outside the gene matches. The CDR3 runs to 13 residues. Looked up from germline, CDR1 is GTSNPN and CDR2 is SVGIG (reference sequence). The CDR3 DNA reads TGTGCCTGGAATCCTGCAGGGGGCTACGAGCAGTACTTC. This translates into CAWNPAGGYEQYF.

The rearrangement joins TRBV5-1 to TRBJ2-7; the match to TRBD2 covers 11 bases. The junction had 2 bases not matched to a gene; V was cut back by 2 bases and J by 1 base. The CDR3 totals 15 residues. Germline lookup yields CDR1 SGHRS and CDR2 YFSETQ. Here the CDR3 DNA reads TGCGCCAGCAGCTTAGGACTAGCGGGTTCCTACGAGCAGTACTTC. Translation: CASSLGLAGSYEQYF.

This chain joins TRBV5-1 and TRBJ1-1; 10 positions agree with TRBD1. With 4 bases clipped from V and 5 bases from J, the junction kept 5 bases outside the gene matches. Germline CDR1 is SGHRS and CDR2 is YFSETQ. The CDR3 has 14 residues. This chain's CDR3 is CASSGQGVGTEAFF. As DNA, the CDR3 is TGCGCCAGCAGCGGACAGGGGGTTGGAACTGAAGCTTTCTTT.

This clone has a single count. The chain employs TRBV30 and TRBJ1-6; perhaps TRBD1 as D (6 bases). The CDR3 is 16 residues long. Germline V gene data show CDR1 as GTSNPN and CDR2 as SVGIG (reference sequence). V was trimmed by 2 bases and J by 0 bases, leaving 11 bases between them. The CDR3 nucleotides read TGTGCCTGGAGTCTCCTAGGGGGCTCCTATAATTCACCCCTCCACTTT. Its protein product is CAWSLLGGSYNSPLHF.

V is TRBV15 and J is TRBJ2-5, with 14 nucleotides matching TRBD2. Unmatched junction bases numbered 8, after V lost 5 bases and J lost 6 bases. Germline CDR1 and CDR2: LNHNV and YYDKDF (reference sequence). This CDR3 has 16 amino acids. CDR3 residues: CATSQTSGGAGKTQYF. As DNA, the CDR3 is TGTGCCACCAGCCAGACTAGCGGGGGGGCTGGGAAGACCCAGTACTTC.

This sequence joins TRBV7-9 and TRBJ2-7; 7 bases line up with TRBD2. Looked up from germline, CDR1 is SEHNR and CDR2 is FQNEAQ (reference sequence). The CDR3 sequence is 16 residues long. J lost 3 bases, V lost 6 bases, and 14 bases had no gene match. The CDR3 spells CASSRGYDQRGYEQYF. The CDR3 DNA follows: TGTGCCAGCAGTAGAGGTTACGACCAGCGGGGCTACGAGCAGTACTTC.